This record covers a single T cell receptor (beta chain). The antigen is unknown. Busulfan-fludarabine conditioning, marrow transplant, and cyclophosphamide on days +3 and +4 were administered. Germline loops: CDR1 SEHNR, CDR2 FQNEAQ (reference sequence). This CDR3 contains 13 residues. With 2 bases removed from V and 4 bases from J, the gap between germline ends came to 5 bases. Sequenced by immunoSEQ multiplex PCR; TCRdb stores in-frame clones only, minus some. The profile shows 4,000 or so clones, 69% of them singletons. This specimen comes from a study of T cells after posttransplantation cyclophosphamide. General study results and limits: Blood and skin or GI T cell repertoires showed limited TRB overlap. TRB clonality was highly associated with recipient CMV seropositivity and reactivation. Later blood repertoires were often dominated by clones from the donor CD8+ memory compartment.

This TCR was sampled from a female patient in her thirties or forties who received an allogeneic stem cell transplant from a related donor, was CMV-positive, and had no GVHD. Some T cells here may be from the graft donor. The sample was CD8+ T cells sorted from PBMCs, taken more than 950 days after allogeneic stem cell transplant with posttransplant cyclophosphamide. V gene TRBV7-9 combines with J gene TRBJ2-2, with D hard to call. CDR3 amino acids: CASSLQVTGELFF. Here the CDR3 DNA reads TGTGCCAGCAGCTTACAGGTCACCGGGGAGCTGTTTTTT. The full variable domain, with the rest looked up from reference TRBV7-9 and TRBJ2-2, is DTGVSQNPRHKITKRGQNVTFRCDPISEHNRLYWYRQTLGQGPEFLTYFQNEAQLEKSRLLSDRFSAERPKGSFSTLEIQRTEQGDSAMYLCASSLQVTGELFFGEGSRLTVL.